This record covers a single T cell receptor (beta chain). These data originate in a study of shared clonotypes between healthy human individuals. Profiling relied on immunoSEQ multiplex PCR, and the TCRdb table lists in-frame clones only, not all of them. The data hold roughly 2,500,000 clones, with 93% observed a single time. J gave up 0 bases and V 4 bases, and 3 bases lay outside the gene matches. CDR1 GTSNPN and CDR2 SVGIG come from the germline V gene (reference sequence). CDR3 length: 15 amino acids. This TCR derives from a man between 18 and 29 years old in good health. Some clones in this sample may be carry-over from other donors' samples. The chain recombines TRBV30 with TRBJ2-6; 7 nucleotides agree with TRBD1. Sequencing was done on a sample of naive CD4+ T cells from PBMCs. Subset meaning: CD45RA+ positively selected. The CDR3 region is CAWTQGVSGANVLTF. CDR3 DNA sequence: TGTGCCTGGACCCAGGGGGTCTCTGGGGCCAACGTCCTGACTTTC.